A selection of T cell receptor beta chains follows, all from one sample in a study of cytomegalovirus exposure and HLA in healthy donors. The method was immunoSEQ multiplex PCR; TCRdb's version includes in-frame clones alone and lacks a portion of them. In the table there are hundreds of thousands of clones, 60% to 80% of which are singletons. The sequenced sample consisted of PBMCs. The receptor set was obtained from a male donor in good health and CMV-seronegative. Both conserved end residues are part of each CDR3. The order of the fields is D gene, CDR3 length, clone size, J gene, V gene, CDR3 DNA, CDR3 protein. A D gene is named only where the DNA matches it firmly. Part of the rows lack a size; the others show once, few, many or a class for expanded clones.

d_gene: TRBD1
len: 16
abundance: few
j_gene: TRBJ1-1
v_gene: TRBV25-1
CDR3nt: TGTGCCAGCCGTGAGAACACAGGGGGCGGGGGCGCTGAAGCTTTCTTT
CDR3aa: CASRENTGGGGAEAFF

d_gene: .
len: 15
abundance: .
j_gene: TRBJ1-1
v_gene: TRBV9
CDR3nt: TGTGCCAGCAGCGTTTCGAGGGGGTGGGACACTGAAGCTTTCTTT
CDR3aa: CASSVSRGWDTEAFF

d_gene: TRBD1
len: 14
abundance: .
j_gene: TRBJ1-5
v_gene: TRBV27
CDR3nt: TGTGCCAGCGGAGACCCAGGGGGCGATCAGCCCCAGCATTTT
CDR3aa: CASGDPGGDQPQHF

d_gene: TRBD1
len: 14
abundance: .
j_gene: TRBJ2-7
v_gene: TRBV9
CDR3nt: TGTGCCAGCAGCGTAGGACAGGGTGGGGACGAGCAGTACTTC
CDR3aa: CASSVGQGGDEQYF

d_gene: TRBD1
len: 14
abundance: .
j_gene: TRBJ2-3
v_gene: TRBV28
CDR3nt: TGTGCCAGCAGTTTCAGGGGGCAAAGAGATACGCAGTATTTT
CDR3aa: CASSFRGQRDTQYF

d_gene: TRBD2
len: 14
abundance: .
j_gene: TRBJ2-3
v_gene: TRBV6-4
CDR3nt: TGTGCCAGCAGTGAGGGAGGGCCTGCAGATGCGCAGTATTTT
CDR3aa: CASSEGGPADAQYF

d_gene: .
len: 15
abundance: .
j_gene: TRBJ1-1
v_gene: TRBV6-1
CDR3nt: TGTGCCAGCAGTGAAGTTCCAGATTCGAACACTGAAGCTTTCTTT
CDR3aa: CASSEVPDSNTEAFF

d_gene: TRBD1
len: 14
abundance: .
j_gene: TRBJ1-1
v_gene: TRBV10-3
CDR3nt: TGTGCCATCAGTGTACAGGGGGCAAACACTGAAGCTTTCTTT
CDR3aa: CAISVQGANTEAFF

d_gene: TRBD2
len: 18
abundance: .
j_gene: TRBJ2-3
v_gene: TRBV7-9
CDR3nt: TGTGCCAGCAGCTTGTTAGCGGGGACTTTTTCTAGCACAGATACGCAGTATTTT
CDR3aa: CASSLLAGTFSSTDTQYF

d_gene: TRBD1
len: 13
abundance: .
j_gene: TRBJ1-3
v_gene: TRBV13
CDR3nt: TGTGCCAGCAAGACAGGGTTTGGAAACACCATATATTTT
CDR3aa: CASKTGFGNTIYF

d_gene: TRBD2
len: 17
abundance: few
j_gene: TRBJ2-5
v_gene: TRBV7-2
CDR3nt: TGTGCCAGCAGCTTAGGGGGACTAGCGGGGGGCGTGGAGACCCAGTACTTC
CDR3aa: CASSLGGLAGGVETQYF

d_gene: TRBD2
len: 14
abundance: few
j_gene: TRBJ2-1
v_gene: TRBV10-3
CDR3nt: TGTGCCATCAGTGTGGCAAGCGGGATGGTTGAGCAGTTCTTC
CDR3aa: CAISVASGMVEQFF

d_gene: TRBD2
len: 15
abundance: .
j_gene: TRBJ2-5
v_gene: TRBV7-7
CDR3nt: TGTGCTAGCAGCCCAAGTAGCGGGAGTGATGAGACCCAGTACTTC
CDR3aa: CASSPSSGSDETQYF

d_gene: .
len: 13
abundance: .
j_gene: TRBJ1-1
v_gene: TRBV2
CDR3nt: TGTGCCAGCAGCCAGGAGGGAAACACTGAAGCTTTCTTT
CDR3aa: CASSQEGNTEAFF

d_gene: TRBD1
len: 16
abundance: .
j_gene: TRBJ1-1
v_gene: TRBV28
CDR3nt: TGTGCCAGCAGTCTCATTTCGACAGGGGTGAACACTGAAGCTTTCTTT
CDR3aa: CASSLISTGVNTEAFF

d_gene: TRBD1
len: 15
abundance: .
j_gene: TRBJ2-5
v_gene: TRBV19
CDR3nt: TGTGCCAGTACCGCGACAGGGGGGTGGCAAGAGACCCAGTACTTC
CDR3aa: CASTATGGWQETQYF

d_gene: .
len: 15
abundance: .
j_gene: TRBJ2-5
v_gene: TRBV27
CDR3nt: TGTGCCAGCGATTTTCATGGGGGCTTCCAAGAGACCCAGTACTTC
CDR3aa: CASDFHGGFQETQYF

d_gene: TRBD2
len: 14
abundance: .
j_gene: TRBJ2-7
v_gene: TRBV30
CDR3nt: TGTGCCTGGAGTTTGGGGGGGACCCCGTACGAGCAGTACTTC
CDR3aa: CAWSLGGTPYEQYF